These T cell receptor beta chains were read from a single sample in a study of cytomegalovirus exposure and HLA in healthy donors. Data came from immunoSEQ multiplex PCR; TCRdb stores just in-frame clones and leaves some out. The table shows about 180,000 clones, with more than 60% occurring only once. Sequenced sample: PBMCs. Receptors were obtained from a man aged 18-30 years in good health and CMV-seronegative. CDR3s include the opening cysteine and the closing phenylalanine or tryptophan. The D gene is left open where the match is weak. Size values are once, few and many counts, or a class for expanded clones, and some rows have none.

d_call: .; clone_size: .; j_call: TRBJ1-5; v_call: TRBV28; cdr3_aa: CASRQGVYSNQPQHF; cdr3_nt: TGTGCCAGCAGACAGGGAGTGTATAGCAATCAGCCCCAGCATTTT
d_call: .; clone_size: .; j_call: TRBJ2-3; v_call: TRBV6-9; cdr3_aa: CASPRDTQYF; cdr3_nt: TGTGCCAGCCCTAGGGATACGCAGTATTTT
d_call: .; clone_size: .; j_call: TRBJ2-3; v_call: TRBV4-3; cdr3_aa: CASSRTSTDTQYF; cdr3_nt: TGCGCCAGCAGCCGGACTAGCACAGATACGCAGTATTTT
d_call: .; clone_size: .; j_call: TRBJ2-5; v_call: TRBV19; cdr3_aa: CASTPTGQETQYF; cdr3_nt: TGTGCCAGTACCCCGACAGGCCAAGAGACCCAGTACTTC
d_call: TRBD1; clone_size: once; j_call: TRBJ1-2; v_call: TRBV12-5; cdr3_aa: CASGPPDREVYGYTF; cdr3_nt: TGTGCTAGTGGTCCACCGGACAGGGAAGTCTATGGCTACACCTTC
d_call: .; clone_size: .; j_call: TRBJ2-1; v_call: TRBV5-1; cdr3_aa: CASSLAWGGASSYNEQFF; cdr3_nt: TGCGCCAGCAGCTTGGCTTGGGGCGGGGCGAGCTCCTACAATGAGCAGTTCTTC
d_call: TRBD2; clone_size: .; j_call: TRBJ2-7; v_call: TRBV5-1; cdr3_aa: CASSPGTSGREQYF; cdr3_nt: TGCGCCAGCAGCCCGGGGACTAGCGGGCGCGAGCAGTACTTC
d_call: TRBD1; clone_size: .; j_call: TRBJ2-7; v_call: TRBV15; cdr3_aa: CATSRGVGRGPREQYF; cdr3_nt: TGTGCCACCAGCAGAGGGGTGGGCAGGGGGCCTCGCGAGCAGTACTTC
d_call: TRBD1; clone_size: .; j_call: TRBJ2-7; v_call: TRBV29-1; cdr3_aa: CSVEGRGYEQYF; cdr3_nt: TGCAGCGTTGAGGGCAGGGGGTACGAGCAGTACTTC
d_call: .; clone_size: .; j_call: TRBJ1-5; v_call: TRBV12-2; cdr3_aa: CASRFYQDREHQPQHF; cdr3_nt: TGTGCAAGTCGCTTTTACCAGGACAGGGAACATCAGCCCCAGCATTTT
d_call: .; clone_size: .; j_call: TRBJ2-7; v_call: TRBV19; cdr3_aa: CASARSVSYEQYF; cdr3_nt: TGTGCCAGTGCTCGAAGCGTCTCCTACGAGCAGTACTTC